This T cell receptor (beta chain) was documented in a study of blood T cell repertoires in COVID-19. About the study: Samples representing acute and convalescent COVID-19 were sourced from the United States, Italy and Spain. From T cells, B-cell-depleted T cells, or PBMCs came the material, which was cDNA or gDNA.

Some clones are missing from TCRdb's copy, which holds only in-frame ones; the method was immunoSEQ multiplex PCR. Of about half a million clones in the sample, nearly 90% were seen once. The CDR3 runs to 13 residues. The V end lost 3 bases, the J end lost 4 bases, and 9 bases lay between the germline ends. V and J are TRBV12-3 or TRBV12-4 and TRBJ1-1; D remains ambiguous. Material: peripheral blood. This receptor was identified in a man between 18 and 29 years old with COVID-19, enrolled during active disease. The CDR3 spells CASSLKVATEAFF. DNA for the CDR3: TGTGCCAGCAGTTTGAAGGTAGCCACTGAAGCTTTCTTT.